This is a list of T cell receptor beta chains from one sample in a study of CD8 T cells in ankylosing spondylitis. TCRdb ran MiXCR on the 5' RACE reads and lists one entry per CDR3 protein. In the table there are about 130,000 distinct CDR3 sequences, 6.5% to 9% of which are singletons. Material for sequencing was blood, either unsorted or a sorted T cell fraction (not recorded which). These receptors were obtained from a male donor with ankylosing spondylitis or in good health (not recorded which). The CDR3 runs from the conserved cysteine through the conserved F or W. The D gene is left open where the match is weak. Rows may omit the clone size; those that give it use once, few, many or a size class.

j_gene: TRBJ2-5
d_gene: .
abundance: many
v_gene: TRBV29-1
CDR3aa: CSVRTPEETQYF
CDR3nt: TGCAGCGTTAGGACACCTGAAGAGACCCAGTACTTC

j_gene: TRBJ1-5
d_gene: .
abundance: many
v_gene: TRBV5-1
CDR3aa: CASSLAGLQEPQHF
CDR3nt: TGCGCCAGCAGCTTGGCCGGACTCCAGGAACCCCAGCATTTT

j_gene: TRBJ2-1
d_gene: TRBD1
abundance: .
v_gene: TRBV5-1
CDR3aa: CASSSGTGWDEQFF
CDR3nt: TGCGCCAGCAGCTCCGGGACAGGGTGGGATGAGCAGTTCTTC

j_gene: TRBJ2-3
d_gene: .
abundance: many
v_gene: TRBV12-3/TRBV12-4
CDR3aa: CASSRTGLGDTQYF
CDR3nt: TGTGCCAGCAGTCGAACGGGCCTAGGAGATACGCAGTATTTT

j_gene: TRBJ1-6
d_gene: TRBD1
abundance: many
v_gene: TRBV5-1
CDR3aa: CASSLEDRGQSPLHF
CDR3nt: TGCGCCAGCAGCCTAGAGGACAGGGGGCAATCACCCCTCCACTTT

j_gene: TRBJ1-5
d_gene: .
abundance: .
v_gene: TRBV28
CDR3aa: CASGRSNQPQHF
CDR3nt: TGTGCCAGCGGGCGGAGCAATCAGCCCCAGCATTTT

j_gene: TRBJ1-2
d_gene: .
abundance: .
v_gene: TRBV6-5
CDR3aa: CASSSSYAQFTDGYTF
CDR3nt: TGTGCCAGCAGTTCATCCTACGCACAGTTCACGGATGGCTACACCTTC

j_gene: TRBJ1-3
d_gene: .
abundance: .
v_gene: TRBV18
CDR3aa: CASSPPAPGNTIYF
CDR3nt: TGTGCCAGCTCACCACCGGCACCTGGAAACACCATATATTTT

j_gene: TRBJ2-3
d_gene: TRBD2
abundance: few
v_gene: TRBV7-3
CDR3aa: CASSWTSGYTDTQYF
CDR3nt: TGTGCCAGCAGCTGGACTAGCGGATACACAGATACGCAGTATTTT

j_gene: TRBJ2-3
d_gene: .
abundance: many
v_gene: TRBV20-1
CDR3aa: CSRERQATDTQYF
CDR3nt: TGCAGTCGGGAGCGCCAGGCCACAGATACGCAGTATTTT

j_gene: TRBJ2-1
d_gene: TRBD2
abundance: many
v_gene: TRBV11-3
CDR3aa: CASSLEFSGAPYNEQFF
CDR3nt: TGTGCCAGCAGCTTAGAATTTAGCGGGGCCCCCTACAATGAGCAGTTCTTC

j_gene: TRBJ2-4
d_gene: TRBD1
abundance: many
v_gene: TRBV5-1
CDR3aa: CASLTGTGDVKNIQYF
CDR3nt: TGCGCCAGCTTGACCGGGACAGGGGATGTCAAAAACATTCAGTACTTC

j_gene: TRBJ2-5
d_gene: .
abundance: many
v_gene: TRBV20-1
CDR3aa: CSADDSGEETQYF
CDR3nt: TGCAGTGCTGACGACAGCGGTGAAGAGACCCAGTACTTC

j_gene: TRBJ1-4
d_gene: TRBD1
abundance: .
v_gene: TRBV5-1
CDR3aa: CASSDRDRGRVNEKLFF
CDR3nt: TGCGCCAGCAGCGACCGGGACAGGGGGCGCGTTAATGAAAAACTGTTTTTT

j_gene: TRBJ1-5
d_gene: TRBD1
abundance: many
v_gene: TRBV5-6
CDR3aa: CASTTGAFQPQHF
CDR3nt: TGTGCCAGCACGACAGGGGCGTTTCAGCCCCAGCATTTT

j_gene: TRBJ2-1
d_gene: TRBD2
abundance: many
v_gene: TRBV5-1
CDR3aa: CASSAGTSGGNEQFF
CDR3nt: TGCGCCAGCAGCGCCGGGACTAGCGGGGGGAATGAGCAGTTCTTC

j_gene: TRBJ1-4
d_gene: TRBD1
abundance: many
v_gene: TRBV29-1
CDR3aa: CSVSTTDRGNEKLFF
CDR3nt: TGCAGCGTCTCGACCACGGACAGGGGTAATGAAAAACTGTTTTTT

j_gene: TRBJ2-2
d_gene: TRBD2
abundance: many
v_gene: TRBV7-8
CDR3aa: CASSLGLAANTGELFF
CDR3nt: TGTGCCAGCAGCTTAGGACTAGCGGCGAACACCGGGGAGCTGTTTTTT